The 19 T cell receptor beta chains below were found in one sample sequenced in a study of regulatory T cells in long-lasting Graves disease. As to time point: newly diagnosed GD, antithyroid drugs for less than 3 months. Extracted PBMC RNA gave rise to the TCR library. Arm-PCR of CDR3 regions and iRepertoire HTBI primers were used to build TCR beta libraries. One entry per CDR3 protein, called by TCRdb with MiXCR from the multiplex PCR reads. The data show approximately 480,000 distinct CDR3 sequences, with roughly 15% seen just once and 12% held by the top ten. These data are also associated with another study on T cells in Graves' hyperthyroidism and ophthalmopathy.

Sequencing used peripheral blood mononuclear cells (PBMCs), obtained at new diagnosis, from a patient treated with antithyroid drugs. Receptors originate from a middle-aged man with Graves disease.

There are many counts of this clonotype. The chain joins TRBV28 to TRBJ1-5; D not certain. The CDR3 is 18 amino acids. The germline V gene has CDR1 MDHEN and CDR2 SYDVKM. The germline V and J ends were trimmed by 2 bases and 1 base, with 18 bases remaining between them. This CDR3 is CASSLHEVSRISNQPQHF. DNA for the CDR3: TGTGCCAGCAGTTTACACGAGGTTTCGCGGATAAGCAATCAGCCCCAGCATTTT.

The chain joins TRBV18 to TRBJ2-6, with D hard to call. The germline CDR1 and CDR2 sequences are KGHSH and LQKENI. V was clipped by 2 bases and J by 2 bases, with 7 bases between them. The CDR3 length is 15 residues. CDR3 coding DNA: TGTGCCAGCTCACCAGAAACTCCTGGGGCCAACGTCCTGACTTTC. It encodes CASSPETPGANVLTF.

This clonotype was observed at least ten times. This chain joins TRBV20-1 and TRBJ2-3; 7 nucleotides match TRBD2. The CDR3 extends over 15 amino acids. Germline V gene data show CDR1 as DFQATT and CDR2 as SNEGSKA (reference sequence). V was clipped by 1 base and J by 4 bases; unmatched bases: 8. The CDR3 DNA reads TGCAGTGCTAGAGTTCCAGCGGGAACCGCAGATACGCAGTATTTT. Translating it yields CSARVPAGTADTQYF.

This clonotype has ten or more counts. The chain has TRBV12-3 or TRBV12-4 and TRBJ2-2; 11 bases are a match to TRBD1. J was trimmed by 5 bases and V by 6 bases; bases with no gene match: 2. The CDR3 spans 14 residues. The CDR3 coding sequence is TGTGCCAGCAGATGGGACAGGGGGACCGGGGAGCTGTTTTTT. It specifies CASRWDRGTGELFF.

A word on this clonotype: Since a much larger clone is just one base distant, this may be a read error. V is TRBV24-1 and J is TRBJ2-7; 12 bases line up with TRBD1. The CDR3 spans 15 residues. The V segment lost 6 bases and the J segment 6 bases; nucleotides outside the gene matches: 8. Germline assignment: CDR1 KGHDR and CDR2 SFDVKD. The CDR3 is CATSNPGTGGSEQYF. The CDR3 bases are TGTGCCACCAGTAACCCTGGGACAGGGGGCTCCGAGCAGTACTTC.

There are many counts of this clonotype. As DNA, the CDR3 is TGTGCCACCAGTGATTTGAGGCGGGATGAGCAGTTCTTC. It encodes CATSDLRRDEQFF. The rearrangement uses TRBV24-1 and TRBJ2-1; D is perhaps TRBD2 (5 bases). V was clipped by 0 bases and J by 8 bases, with 7 bases between them. Germline-derived CDR1 and CDR2 are KGHDR and SFDVKD. CDR3 length: 13 residues.

In its sample, this clonotype was seen many times. The chain couples TRBV2 to TRBJ2-5; TRBD1 matches 7 bases. Unmatched junction bases numbered 7, after V lost 10 bases and J lost 2 bases. The CDR3 is 13 residues long. Germline V lookup: CDR1 SNHLY, CDR2 FYNNEI. CDR3: CATNRDRQETQYF. As DNA, the CDR3 is TGTGCCACGAACCGGGACAGACAAGAGACCCAGTACTTC.

Many counts were recorded for this clonotype. This chain joins TRBV29-1 and TRBJ2-5, with TRBD1 as a possible D gene (5 bases). The DNA end favors TRBJ2-1, so the J call may be wrong. Germline-derived CDR1 and CDR2 are SQVTM and ANQGSEA. CDR3 length: 15 amino acids. CDR3 DNA: TGCAGCGTTGAAGCTCCACCGACAGCCTACAATGAGCAGTTCTTC. Protein product: CSVEAPPTAYNEQFF.

This clonotype was seen only a few times. The chain carries TRBV12-3 or TRBV12-4 and TRBJ1-2; D might be TRBD1 (5 bases). The CDR3 is made up of 14 amino acids. Trimming stripped 1 base from V and 0 bases from J, with 6 bases between. In DNA, the CDR3 is TGTGCCAGCAGTTTAGGACAGCCTAACTATGGCTACACCTTC. It is translated as CASSLGQPNYGYTF.

In this sample, this clonotype turned up many times. The rearrangement joins TRBV12-3 or TRBV12-4 to TRBJ2-1, with 8 bases aligning to TRBD1. With V trimmed by 6 bases and J by 4 bases, 8 bases remained unmatched. The CDR3 contains 15 residues. The CDR3 loop reads CASSRQGSTYNEQFF. The DNA of the CDR3 is TGTGCCAGCAGCCGACAGGGGAGTACATACAATGAGCAGTTCTTC.

A note on this clonotype: This may arise from a read error, as a much more abundant clone is one base away. The conserved closing phenylalanine or tryptophan is absent in this CDR3, likely reflecting a read error. CDR3 in amino acids: CAISESLAANTGELFS. The CDR3 nucleotides are TGTGCCATCAGTGAATCACTAGCGGCGAACACCGGGGAGCTGTTTTCT. V usage is TRBV10-3 and J usage is TRBJ2-2, with 8 bases matching TRBD2. This CDR3 region has 16 residues. The J segment lost 0 bases and the V segment lost 3 bases, leaving 3 bases of the junction unmatched. Per germline, CDR1 ENHRY and CDR2 SYGVKD.

The gene calls are TRBV20-1 and TRBJ2-5, with 11 bases identical to TRBD2. The CDR3 covers 12 residues. J lost 4 bases, V lost 7 bases, and 2 bases had no gene match. Germline loops: CDR1 DFQATT, CDR2 SNEGSKA (reference sequence). CDR3 loop: CSVTSGRETQYF. The DNA of the CDR3 is TGCAGTGTTACTAGCGGGAGAGAGACCCAGTACTTC.

The rearrangement joins TRBV9 to TRBJ2-3; 7 nucleotides line up with TRBD2. The V gene end was trimmed by 4 bases and the J gene end by 0 bases; junction bases not matched to a gene: 11. Germline V lookup: CDR1 SGDLS, CDR2 YYNGEE. This CDR3 comprises 17 residues. Here the CDR3 reads CASSNLGGRISTDTQYF. The CDR3 DNA reads as TGTGCCAGCAGCAACTTGGGGGGGAGGATTAGCACAGATACGCAGTATTTT.

The chain couples TRBV20-1 to TRBJ2-1, with TRBD2 as a possible D gene (5 bases). Germline-derived CDR1 and CDR2 are DFQATT and SNEGSKA (reference sequence). The CDR3 sequence is 14 residues long. The ends were cut back, 1 base at V and 6 bases at J, with 13 bases in the middle. CDR3 protein: CSARARRTLNEQFF. For the CDR3, the DNA is TGCAGTGCTAGAGCACGCAGGACTCTCAATGAGCAGTTCTTC.

This chain uses TRBV29-1 with TRBJ2-5; 7 positions match TRBD1. CDR3 length equals 12 residues. In germline, CDR1 is SQVTM, CDR2 ANQGSEA. Trimming removed 5 bases from V and 2 bases from J; junction bases left unmatched: 2. The CDR3 loop reads CSVRQGQETQYF. The CDR3 DNA follows: TGCAGCGTTAGACAGGGACAAGAGACCCAGTACTTC.

Many counts were recorded for this clonotype. V is TRBV7-2 and J is TRBJ1-1; no clear D gene. The CDR3 runs 15 residues. Germline CDR1 and CDR2: SGHTA and FQGNSA. The V end lost 4 bases, the J end lost 3 bases, and 15 bases lay between the germline ends. The CDR3 spells CASSSSSEGYTEAFF. The CDR3 DNA is TGTGCCAGCAGCTCTTCGAGCGAAGGGTACACTGAAGCTTTCTTT.

The chain uses TRBV29-1 and TRBJ1-5, with a possible D match to TRBD1 (6 bases). The V gene's germline CDR1 is SQVTM and CDR2 ANQGSEA. With 7 bases removed from V and 2 bases from J, the gap between germline ends came to 15 bases. The CDR3 totals 14 residues. The CDR3 DNA sequence: TGCAGCGCCCTCTTTGGGGGCCGCAATCAGCCCCAGCATTTT. This encodes CSALFGGRNQPQHF. The entire variable domain, with the rest obtained from reference TRBV29-1 and TRBJ1-5, is as follows: SAVISQKPSRDICQRGTSLTIQCQVDSQVTMMFWYRQQPGQSLTLIATANQGSEATYESGFVIDKFPISRPNLTFSTLTVSNMSPEDSSIYLCSALFGGRNQPQHFGDGTRLSIL.

The V call is TRBV7-9, the J call TRBJ2-1; D is unresolved. CDR3 length: 11 amino acids. V was shortened by 1 base and J by 10 bases, with 5 bases between the two germline ends. The germline V gene has CDR1 SEHNR and CDR2 FQNEAQ (reference sequence). CDR3 sequence reads: CASSLDQEQFF. The CDR3 DNA is TGTGCCAGCAGCTTAGATCAGGAGCAGTTCTTC.

This clonotype was recorded many times. The chain couples TRBV2 to TRBJ2-1; D unresolved. The CDR3 has 16 residues. Trimming took 0 bases from V and 5 from J, leaving 14 bases between them. Per germline, CDR1 SNHLY and CDR2 FYNNEI. For the CDR3, the DNA is TGTGCCAGCAGTGAAGCGCGGAGACATGAGAACAATGAGCAGTTCTTC. This gives the protein CASSEARRHENNEQFF.